Shown below are 29 T cell receptor beta chains from a single sample sequenced in a study of cytomegalovirus exposure and HLA in healthy donors (dated by TCRdb to the late 2010s). Library prep was done by the immunoSEQ multiplex PCR assay. A mixture of 60 forward primers for TCR Vbeta segments and 13 reverse primers for TCR Jbeta segments was used in the multiplex PCR. TCRdb re-hosts the immuneACCESS table, in-frame sequences only. Its copies lack some clones; in the studies checked, an unresolved V gene accounts for under half of them, and the cause for the rest is not known. This sample has roughly 160,000 clones in its table, and roughly 80% of those were observed once. 2.2% of the sample goes to the ten largest clones. The sample taken for sequencing was PBMCs. These receptors came from a man in his fifties or sixties in good health and CMV-seropositive.

The chain joins TRBV5-1 to TRBJ1-3; D is unresolved. Germline V gene sequence: CDR1 SGHRS, CDR2 YFSETQ. V was shortened by 5 bases and J by 2 bases, with 17 bases between the two germline ends. This CDR3 spans 16 amino acids. CDR3 residues: CASSTGELFTGNTIYF. CDR3 DNA: TGCGCCAGCAGTACGGGAGAACTCTTTACTGGAAACACCATATATTTT. The full variable domain, completed using reference TRBV5-1 and TRBJ1-3, is KAGVTQTPRYLIKTRGQQVTLSCSPISGHRSVSWYQQTPGQGLQFLFEYFSETQRNKGNFPGRFSGRQFSNSRSEMNVSTLELGDSALYLCASSTGELFTGNTIYFGEGSWLTVV.

The chain has TRBV19 and TRBJ1-2, with TRBD1 matching over 7 bases. In germline, CDR1 is LNHDA, CDR2 SQIVND (reference sequence). This CDR3 contains 15 residues. The J segment lost 2 bases and the V segment lost 3 bases, leaving 6 bases of the junction unmatched. CDR3 region: CASSMGIRGNYGYTF. CDR3 DNA: TGTGCCAGTAGTATGGGAATCAGGGGGAACTATGGCTACACCTTC. Full variable domain (missing parts from reference TRBV19 and TRBJ1-2): DGGITQSPKYLFRKEGQNVTLSCEQNLNHDAMYWYRQDPGQGLRLIYYSQIVNDFQKGDIAEGYSVSREKKESFPLTVTSAQKNPTAFYLCASSMGIRGNYGYTFGSGTRLTVV.

The rearrangement joins TRBV5-1 to TRBJ1-2; D perhaps matches TRBD1 (5 bases). In germline, CDR1 is SGHRS, CDR2 YFSETQ. The V end was cut by 0 bases, the J end by 5 bases, with 8 bases between. The CDR3 is 13 amino acids. In DNA form, the CDR3 reads TGCGCCAGCAGCTTGGAGGAGGGGTATGGCTACACCTTC. It encodes CASSLEEGYGYTF.

This clone was recorded only once. CDR3 nucleotide sequence: TGTGCCTGGGGGACGGGGACAAACACCGGGGAGCTGTTTTTT. Translating it yields CAWGTGTNTGELFF. The genes are TRBV30 and TRBJ2-2, with TRBD1 as a possible D gene (6 bases). Germline V gene lookup returns CDR1 GTSNPN and CDR2 SVGIG (reference sequence). The V gene lost 5 bases and the J gene lost 2 bases, with 12 bases spanning the gap. This CDR3 contains 14 residues.

The V call is TRBV28, the J call TRBJ2-2, with 8 bases fitting TRBD1. The CDR3 covers 16 residues. Looked up from germline, CDR1 is MDHEN and CDR2 is SYDVKM. V trimming: 4 bases; J trimming: 7 bases; junction bases outside the gene matches: 11. The CDR3 nucleotides are TGTGCCAGCAGTTCCCAGGCAGGGGGCCGTGTCGGGGAGCTGTTTTTT. Translated, it gives CASSSQAGGRVGELFF.

The chain recombines TRBV6-5 with TRBJ2-7, with 10 bases fitting TRBD2. The CDR3 consists of 14 residues. V dropped 8 bases and J dropped 2; count of bases not matched to a gene: 6. CDR1 is MNHEY, CDR2 SVGAGI, per germline. In DNA form, the CDR3 reads TGTGCCAGCGTACCTAGCGGGGGAACCTACGAGCAGTACTTC. It specifies CASVPSGGTYEQYF.

The chain employs TRBV5-1 and TRBJ2-7; a possible D gene is TRBD1 (6 bases). Per germline, CDR1 SGHRS and CDR2 YFSETQ. V was clipped by 0 bases and J by 1 base, with 11 bases between them. This CDR3 is built from 15 residues. The CDR3 spells CASSLGPTGSYEQYF. CDR3 DNA sequence: TGCGCCAGCAGCTTGGGGCCTACAGGGTCCTACGAGCAGTACTTC.

The chain uses TRBV19 and TRBJ1-2, with no clear D. The CDR3 length is 13 residues. The V end lost 7 bases, the J end lost 1 base, and 10 bases lay between the germline ends. Germline lookup yields CDR1 LNHDA and CDR2 SQIVND (reference sequence). CDR3: CASTIEINYGYTF. The CDR3 DNA follows: TGTGCCAGTACCATTGAGATTAACTATGGCTACACCTTC.

This chain uses TRBV4-3 with TRBJ2-7; 7 positions agree with TRBD1. Germline CDR1 LGHNA, CDR2 YSLEER. The CDR3 covers 14 residues. V shed 1 base and J 1 base; nucleotides not matched to a gene: 1. DNA for the CDR3: TGCGCCAGCAGCCAAGGGGGACAGTCCTACGAGCAGTACTTC. Residues: CASSQGGQSYEQYF.

This clone was observed a single time. CDR3 sequence (DNA): TGTGCCAGCAGCCCGCGGACAGGGAGATCTAGCAATCAGCCCCAGCATTTT. Translation gives CASSPRTGRSSNQPQHF. The rearrangement joins TRBV5-4 to TRBJ1-5; 8 bases fit TRBD1. Per germline, CDR1 SGHNT and CDR2 YYREEE (reference sequence). The CDR3 has 17 amino acids. V dropped 4 bases and J dropped 0; count of bases not matched to a gene: 9. Drawing the rest from reference TRBV5-4 and TRBJ1-5, the complete variable domain is ETGVTQSPTHLIKTRGQQVTLRCSSQSGHNTVSWYQQALGQGPQFIFQYYREEENGRGNFPPRFSGLQFPNYSSELNVNALELDDSALYLCASSPRTGRSSNQPQHFGDGTRLSIL.

The gene calls are TRBV19 and TRBJ1-5; D call uncertain. Germline V CDR1 and CDR2: LNHDA, SQIVND (reference sequence). This CDR3 has 13 amino acids. The V end was cut by 9 bases, the J end by 5 bases, with 14 bases between. CDR3 nucleotides: TGTGCCAGCAGCCTGGACTCTGATCAGCCCCAGCATTTT. Its translation: CASSLDSDQPQHF.

The rearrangement joins TRBV28 to TRBJ1-3; D uncertain. The V gene lost 4 bases and the J gene lost 4 bases, with 17 bases spanning the gap. The CDR3 is 16 residues long. CDR1 and CDR2 (germline): MDHEN, SYDVKM. DNA of the CDR3: TGTGCCAGCAGTTCGGCATACTCCGCGGGGGGAAACACCATATATTTT. Translated: CASSSAYSAGGNTIYF.

The genes are TRBV4-3 and TRBJ2-5, with TRBD1 identical over 7 bases. The V segment lost 4 bases and the J segment 1 base; nucleotides outside the gene matches: 3. The CDR3 consists of 14 residues. Per the germline V gene, CDR1 is LGHNA and CDR2 is YSLEER. This chain's CDR3 is CASSRDRAQETQYF. The CDR3 nucleotides read TGCGCCAGCAGCCGCGACAGGGCCCAAGAGACCCAGTACTTC.

The genes are TRBV5-1 and TRBJ2-3, with 7 bases that match TRBD2. Germline V CDR1 and CDR2: SGHRS, YFSETQ. The CDR3 runs to 14 residues. After removal of 6 bases from V and 2 bases from J, the junction contained 6 bases not matched to a gene. The DNA of the CDR3 is TGCGCCAGCAACCGGGACTACCACACAGATACGCAGTATTTT. Its translation: CASNRDYHTDTQYF.

This rearrangement joins TRBV15 to TRBJ2-3; D is perhaps TRBD1 (8 bases). The germline CDR1 and CDR2 sequences are LNHNV and YYDKDF (reference sequence). Trimming removed 3 bases at V and 0 bases at J, with 16 bases between. The CDR3 is 17 residues long. The CDR3 loop reads CATSRRQGRVSTDTQYF. The CDR3, as DNA: TGTGCCACCAGCAGGCGACAGGGGAGGGTTAGCACAGATACGCAGTATTTT.

The genes are TRBV19 and TRBJ1-1; maybe TRBD1 (5 bases). The germline V and J ends were trimmed by 5 bases and 4 bases, with 23 bases remaining between them. Germline values: CDR1 LNHDA, CDR2 SQIVND (reference sequence). This CDR3 comprises 17 residues. The CDR3, as DNA: TGTGCCAGTAGTTCCCGGGCAGGGTGGGTTAAGGGCACTGAAGCTTTCTTT. This encodes CASSSRAGWVKGTEAFF.

This clone was detected only once. The chain combines TRBV6-5 with TRBJ2-7, with 7 bases fitting TRBD1. Trimming cost V 5 bases and J 3 bases; bases outside gene matches: 10. Germline CDR1 reads MNHEY; CDR2 reads SVGAGI. This CDR3 region has 15 residues. The CDR3 region has the DNA TGTGCCAGCAGTACCGACAGGGCCCTGAACTACGAGCAGTACTTC. Translation: CASSTDRALNYEQYF.

The genes are TRBV29-1 and TRBJ1-1; 7 positions match TRBD1. CDR1 is SQVTM and CDR2 is ANQGSEA in the germline V gene. J gave up 5 bases and V 5 bases, and 5 bases lay outside the gene matches. The CDR3 covers 12 residues. The chain's CDR3 is CSVLTGRTEAFF. The DNA for the CDR3 is TGCAGCGTTCTGACAGGGAGGACTGAAGCTTTCTTT. Drawing the rest from reference TRBV29-1 and TRBJ1-1, the complete variable domain is SAVISQKPSRDICQRGTSLTIQCQVDSQVTMMFWYRQQPGQSLTLIATANQGSEATYESGFVIDKFPISRPNLTFSTLTVSNMSPEDSSIYLCSVLTGRTEAFFGQGTRLTVV.

CDR3 sequence: CASSCQTGVVGPSNQPQHF. CDR3 nucleotides: TGCGCCAGCAGCTGCCAGACAGGGGTCGTGGGTCCGAGCAATCAGCCCCAGCATTTT. This sequence joins TRBV5-1 and TRBJ1-5; 8 bases map to TRBD1. Trimming removed 3 bases from V and 1 base from J; junction bases left unmatched: 15. The CDR3 length is 19 residues. Germline lookup yields CDR1 SGHRS and CDR2 YFSETQ.

This clone occurred once. This chain connects TRBV10-3 to TRBJ1-5; the D gene is possibly TRBD1 (6 bases). Germline CDR1 is ENHRY and CDR2 is SYGVKD. V dropped 7 bases and J dropped 5 bases, with 12 bases sitting between them. The CDR3 is made up of 13 amino acids. The CDR3 spells CAINRDTDQPQHF. The CDR3 nucleotides are TGTGCCATCAACCGGGACACCGATCAGCCCCAGCATTTT.

The chain employs TRBV7-8 and TRBJ1-5; D is ambiguous. V was trimmed by 3 bases and J by 0 bases, leaving 12 bases between them. The CDR3 runs to 16 residues. CDR1 and CDR2 (germline): SGHVS, FQNEAQ. The CDR3 DNA reads TGTGCCAGCAGCTTGCGGTCTCGGGATAGCAATCAGCCCCAGCATTTT. This encodes CASSLRSRDSNQPQHF.

V usage is TRBV5-1 and J usage is TRBJ2-3, with TRBD2 identical over 11 bases. Trimming removed 1 base from V and 2 bases from J; junction bases left unmatched: 6. Germline lookup yields CDR1 SGHRS and CDR2 YFSETQ. The CDR3 runs to 17 residues. Here the CDR3 DNA reads TGCGCCAGCAGCTTGCTGGCTAGCGGGGGGTCCACAGATACGCAGTATTTT. Amino acids: CASSLLASGGSTDTQYF.

This clone was detected a few times. This CDR3 is CASSSTDRGAFF. The CDR3 DNA is TGTGCCAGCAGTTCAACGGACAGGGGAGCTTTCTTT. The chain uses TRBV6-6 and TRBJ1-1; 9 bases are shared with TRBD1. The germline gives CDR1 MNHNY, CDR2 SVGAGI (reference sequence). The V gene end was trimmed by 4 bases and the J gene end by 10 bases; junction bases not matched to a gene: 4. The CDR3 totals 12 residues.

This rearrangement joins TRBV12-5 to TRBJ1-2; 8 positions match TRBD1. Germline V gene lookup returns CDR1 LGHNT and CDR2 FRNRAP. This CDR3 has 17 amino acids. Trimming took 5 bases from V and 5 from J; bases not matched to a gene: 16. The CDR3 nucleotides are TGTGCTAGTGGTCATCCAACCGGACAGGGCCAGGCATATGGCTACACCTTC. Its translation is CASGHPTGQGQAYGYTF.

CDR3 sequence reads: CASSPDGGGAADTQYF. The CDR3 DNA follows: TGTGCCAGCAGCCCGGACGGCGGGGGGGCCGCAGATACGCAGTATTTT. The chain recombines TRBV5-4 with TRBJ2-3; 9 nucleotides line up with TRBD2. The CDR3 consists of 16 residues. J lost 4 bases, V lost 4 bases, and 10 bases had no gene match. Germline V CDR1 and CDR2: SGHNT, YYREEE (reference sequence). The complete variable domain, with remaining parts taken from reference TRBV5-4 and TRBJ2-3, reads ETGVTQSPTHLIKTRGQQVTLRCSSQSGHNTVSWYQQALGQGPQFIFQYYREEENGRGNFPPRFSGLQFPNYSSELNVNALELDDSALYLCASSPDGGGAADTQYFGPGTRLTVL.

This clone was detected only a few times. V and J are TRBV19 and TRBJ2-1; D is undetermined. Deletions cut 2 bases from V and 6 bases from J, with 8 bases between. The CDR3 runs 13 residues. Germline-derived CDR1 and CDR2 are LNHDA and SQIVND (reference sequence). The CDR3 protein is CASSISPINEQFF. CDR3 nucleotide sequence: TGTGCCAGTAGTATAAGCCCCATCAATGAGCAGTTCTTC.

This chain links TRBV20-1 with TRBJ2-7, with 8 bases fitting TRBD2. V gave up 7 bases and J gave up 4 bases; unmatched junction bases: 3. The CDR3 contains 11 residues. Germline-derived CDR1 and CDR2 are DFQATT and SNEGSKA (reference sequence). The CDR3 nucleotides read TGCAGTGTGAAGCGGGGGTACGAGCAGTACTTC. This codes for CSVKRGYEQYF.

V usage is TRBV4-3 and J usage is TRBJ2-5, with 15 positions matching TRBD2. Germline V gene data show CDR1 as LGHNA and CDR2 as YSLEER. The CDR3 runs 16 residues. With 5 bases clipped from V and 5 bases from J, the junction kept 6 bases outside the gene matches. This chain's CDR3 is CASSAGLAGGWETQYF. The CDR3 nucleotides read TGCGCCAGCAGCGCTGGACTAGCGGGGGGGTGGGAGACCCAGTACTTC.

To note about this clone: The sample carries other DNA sequences with the same CDR3. The DNA for the CDR3 is TGTGCCTGGAGTGTACAGGGAAATGAAAAACTGTTTTTT. Residues: CAWSVQGNEKLFF. This rearrangement joins TRBV30 to TRBJ1-4, with a possible D match to TRBD1 (6 bases). The germline V and J ends were trimmed by 0 bases and 5 bases, with 7 bases remaining between them. CDR3 length: 13 residues. CDR1 GTSNPN and CDR2 SVGIG come from the germline V gene (reference sequence).